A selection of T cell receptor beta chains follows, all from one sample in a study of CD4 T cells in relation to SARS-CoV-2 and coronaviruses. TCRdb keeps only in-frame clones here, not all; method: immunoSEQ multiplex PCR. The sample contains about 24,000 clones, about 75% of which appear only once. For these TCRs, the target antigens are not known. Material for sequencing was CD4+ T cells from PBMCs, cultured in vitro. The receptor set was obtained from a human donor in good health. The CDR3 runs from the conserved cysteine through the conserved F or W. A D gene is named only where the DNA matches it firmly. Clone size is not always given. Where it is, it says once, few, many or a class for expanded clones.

cdr3_aa: CASSLYTTGELFF
cdr3_nt: TGTGCCAGCAGTTTATACACCACCGGGGAGCTGTTTTTT
d_call: -
j_call: TRBJ2-2
clone_size: -
v_call: TRBV28

cdr3_aa: CASSIRSDEQYF
cdr3_nt: TGTGCCAGTAGTATTAGGTCTGACGAGCAGTACTTC
d_call: -
j_call: TRBJ2-7
clone_size: medium-sized
v_call: TRBV19

cdr3_aa: CASSLLQGANQPQHF
cdr3_nt: TGTGCCAGCAGCTTGTTACAGGGGGCGAATCAGCCCCAGCATTTT
d_call: TRBD1
j_call: TRBJ1-5
clone_size: -
v_call: TRBV5-8

cdr3_aa: CASSTPTGLNTEAFF
cdr3_nt: TGTGCCAGTAGTACACCCACTGGGCTGAACACTGAAGCTTTCTTT
d_call: -
j_call: TRBJ1-1
clone_size: few
v_call: TRBV19

cdr3_aa: CASSLDGQGPYRGYTF
cdr3_nt: TGCGCCAGCAGCTTGGATGGACAGGGGCCTTATAGGGGCTACACCTTC
d_call: TRBD1
j_call: TRBJ1-2
clone_size: -
v_call: TRBV5-1

cdr3_aa: CSVETPTSGRVSYEQYF
cdr3_nt: TGCAGCGTTGAAACTCCCACTAGCGGGAGGGTATCCTACGAGCAGTACTTC
d_call: TRBD2
j_call: TRBJ2-7
clone_size: -
v_call: TRBV29-1

cdr3_aa: CASSPRHVDVYEQYF
cdr3_nt: TGTGCCAGCAGCCCCCGCCACGTAGACGTCTACGAGCAGTACTTC
d_call: -
j_call: TRBJ2-7
clone_size: -
v_call: TRBV7-2

cdr3_aa: CAISDRTSGRTDTQYF
cdr3_nt: TGTGCCATCAGTGACCGGACTAGCGGGCGCACAGATACGCAGTATTTT
d_call: TRBD2
j_call: TRBJ2-3
clone_size: -
v_call: TRBV10-3

cdr3_aa: CASSLFSPGNGYGYTF
cdr3_nt: TGTGCCAGCAGTTTATTCAGCCCGGGTAATGGCTATGGCTACACCTTC
d_call: -
j_call: TRBJ1-2
clone_size: -
v_call: TRBV27

cdr3_aa: CASSLGLEGNEQFF
cdr3_nt: TGTGCCAGCAGCTTAGGACTGGAAGGCAATGAGCAGTTCTTC
d_call: -
j_call: TRBJ2-1
clone_size: once
v_call: TRBV7-9

cdr3_aa: CSASPEETQYF
cdr3_nt: TGCAGTGCTAGCCCTGAAGAGACCCAGTACTTC
d_call: -
j_call: TRBJ2-5
clone_size: -
v_call: TRBV20-1

cdr3_aa: CATSDEGETQYF
cdr3_nt: TGTGCCACCAGTGATGAGGGAGAGACCCAGTACTTC
d_call: -
j_call: TRBJ2-5
clone_size: -
v_call: TRBV24-1

cdr3_aa: CASSLTDMEQYF
cdr3_nt: TGTGCCAGCAGCTTGACGGACATGGAGCAGTACTTC
d_call: -
j_call: TRBJ2-7
clone_size: -
v_call: TRBV5-5

cdr3_aa: CASSLDHISGSGYEQFF
cdr3_nt: TGTGCCAGCAGCTTAGATCATATTAGCGGGAGTGGCTATGAGCAGTTCTTC
d_call: TRBD2
j_call: TRBJ2-1
clone_size: -
v_call: TRBV11-3

cdr3_aa: CASRRSGTSYEQYF
cdr3_nt: TGTGCCAGCAGGCGGTCGGGCACTTCCTACGAGCAGTACTTC
d_call: -
j_call: TRBJ2-7
clone_size: -
v_call: TRBV6-5

cdr3_aa: CASSLPRQGVSTNEKLFF
cdr3_nt: TGTGCCAGCAGTTTGCCCAGACAGGGGGTCTCAACTAATGAAAAACTGTTTTTT
d_call: TRBD1
j_call: TRBJ1-4
clone_size: -
v_call: TRBV28

cdr3_aa: CASSPGQPYEQYF
cdr3_nt: TGTGCCAGCAGCCCGGGACAGCCCTACGAGCAGTACTTC
d_call: TRBD1
j_call: TRBJ2-7
clone_size: once
v_call: TRBV6-5

cdr3_aa: CASSYKGGTGYEQYF
cdr3_nt: TGTGCCAGCAGCTACAAGGGCGGTACAGGTTACGAGCAGTACTTC
d_call: -
j_call: TRBJ2-7
clone_size: few
v_call: TRBV6-5

cdr3_aa: CASSQDSNSPLHF
cdr3_nt: TGTGCCAGCAGCCAAGACAGTAATTCACCCCTCCACTTT
d_call: -
j_call: TRBJ1-6
clone_size: -
v_call: TRBV7-9

cdr3_aa: CAISEWAYEQYF
cdr3_nt: TGTGCCATCAGTGAATGGGCTTACGAGCAGTACTTC
d_call: -
j_call: TRBJ2-7
clone_size: -
v_call: TRBV10-3

cdr3_aa: CASRPDRAIVGELFF
cdr3_nt: TGTGCCAGCAGACCCGACAGGGCGATAGTCGGGGAGCTGTTTTTT
d_call: TRBD1
j_call: TRBJ2-2
clone_size: few
v_call: TRBV5-4

cdr3_aa: CATSDRGPYEQYF
cdr3_nt: TGTGCCACCTCTGACAGGGGGCCGTACGAGCAGTACTTC
d_call: TRBD1
j_call: TRBJ2-7
clone_size: -
v_call: TRBV19

cdr3_aa: CASSRDILGTGGSSPLHF
cdr3_nt: TGCGCCAGCAGCCGCGATATATTAGGGACAGGAGGGTCTTCACCCCTCCACTTT
d_call: TRBD1
j_call: TRBJ1-6
clone_size: -
v_call: TRBV5-1

cdr3_aa: CASSATSSGANVLTF
cdr3_nt: TGTGCCAGCTCAGCGACGAGCTCTGGGGCCAACGTCCTGACTTTC
d_call: -
j_call: TRBJ2-6
clone_size: -
v_call: TRBV18

cdr3_aa: CSARTPKRGPEAFF
cdr3_nt: TGCAGCGCACGAACTCCAAAGAGAGGACCTGAAGCTTTCTTT
d_call: -
j_call: TRBJ1-1
clone_size: -
v_call: TRBV29-1

cdr3_aa: CSGQGAGTEAFF
cdr3_nt: TGCAGCGGGCAGGGGGCAGGCACTGAAGCTTTCTTT
d_call: TRBD1
j_call: TRBJ1-1
clone_size: -
v_call: TRBV29-1

cdr3_aa: CASSLALRGTYEQYF
cdr3_nt: TGCGCCAGCAGCTTGGCCCTCAGGGGAACCTACGAGCAGTACTTC
d_call: -
j_call: TRBJ2-7
clone_size: -
v_call: TRBV5-1

cdr3_aa: CAWNHRAMLGTDTQYF
cdr3_nt: TGTGCCTGGAACCACAGGGCAATGCTGGGCACAGATACGCAGTATTTT
d_call: -
j_call: TRBJ2-3
clone_size: few
v_call: TRBV30

cdr3_aa: CASSQIRDRPTGYTF
cdr3_nt: TGTGCCAGCAGTCAAATCCGGGACAGACCTACGGGCTACACCTTC
d_call: TRBD1
j_call: TRBJ1-2
clone_size: few
v_call: TRBV6-5

cdr3_aa: CASSPDRRAAFF
cdr3_nt: TGTGCCAGCAGCCCGGACCGGAGGGCTGCTTTCTTT
d_call: -
j_call: TRBJ1-1
clone_size: -
v_call: TRBV27

cdr3_aa: CASTGSGNTIYF
cdr3_nt: TGTGCCAGCACAGGGTCTGGAAACACCATATATTTT
d_call: -
j_call: TRBJ1-3
clone_size: few
v_call: TRBV12-3/TRBV12-4

cdr3_aa: CAWSGATPYGYTF
cdr3_nt: TGTGCCTGGAGTGGGGCCACCCCCTATGGCTACACCTTC
d_call: -
j_call: TRBJ1-2
clone_size: -
v_call: TRBV30

cdr3_aa: CAWSVLKAGVYRETQYF
cdr3_nt: TGTGCCTGGAGTGTACTGAAGGCGGGAGTTTATAGAGAGACCCAGTACTTC
d_call: TRBD2
j_call: TRBJ2-5
clone_size: -
v_call: TRBV30

cdr3_aa: CASSQGSAGGYNEQFF
cdr3_nt: TGTGCCAGCAGCCAAGGATCAGCGGGGGGCTACAATGAGCAGTTCTTC
d_call: TRBD2
j_call: TRBJ2-1
clone_size: -
v_call: TRBV4-2

cdr3_aa: CSVGGEPQHF
cdr3_nt: TGCAGCGTTGGTGGTGAGCCCCAGCATTTT
d_call: -
j_call: TRBJ1-5
clone_size: -
v_call: TRBV29-1

cdr3_aa: CASSLGVAQGDTQYF
cdr3_nt: TGCGCCAGCAGCTTGGGGGTAGCCCAAGGGGATACGCAGTATTTT
d_call: -
j_call: TRBJ2-3
clone_size: large
v_call: TRBV5-1

cdr3_aa: CASSRGQGDTDTQYF
cdr3_nt: TGTGCCAGCAGCCGTGGACAGGGAGACACAGATACGCAGTATTTT
d_call: TRBD1
j_call: TRBJ2-3
clone_size: -
v_call: TRBV7-8

cdr3_aa: CASSQTGTDQPQHF
cdr3_nt: TGTGCCAGTAGTCAGACAGGGACGGATCAGCCCCAGCATTTT
d_call: TRBD1
j_call: TRBJ1-5
clone_size: -
v_call: TRBV19

cdr3_aa: CASSDETGQETQYF
cdr3_nt: TGTGCCAGCAGTGACGAGACAGGGCAAGAGACCCAGTACTTC
d_call: TRBD1
j_call: TRBJ2-5
clone_size: -
v_call: TRBV6-1

cdr3_aa: CASRKGAGVTGELFF
cdr3_nt: TGTGCCAGTAGAAAGGGGGCAGGGGTGACCGGGGAGCTGTTTTTT
d_call: TRBD1
j_call: TRBJ2-2
clone_size: -
v_call: TRBV19

cdr3_aa: CTSSQRRGQSSTDTQYF
cdr3_nt: TGCACCAGCAGCCAAAGGAGGGGACAGAGTAGCACAGATACGCAGTATTTT
d_call: -
j_call: TRBJ2-3
clone_size: -
v_call: TRBV1

cdr3_aa: CASSLVAPRLAGNEQFF
cdr3_nt: TGTGCCAGCAGCTTAGTCGCCCCGCGACTCGCGGGGAATGAGCAGTTCTTC
d_call: -
j_call: TRBJ2-1
clone_size: once
v_call: TRBV7-2

cdr3_aa: CASSLASGGGQGQPQHF
cdr3_nt: TGTGCCAGCAGCTTGGCATCTGGGGGAGGGCAGGGTCAGCCCCAGCATTTT
d_call: -
j_call: TRBJ1-5
clone_size: -
v_call: TRBV5-5

cdr3_aa: CAISESGGAIYNEQFF
cdr3_nt: TGTGCCATCAGTGAGTCTGGCGGAGCGATCTACAATGAGCAGTTCTTC
d_call: -
j_call: TRBJ2-1
clone_size: -
v_call: TRBV10-3

cdr3_aa: CASSPGGSGTFGEQFF
cdr3_nt: TGTGCCAGCAGTCCGGGAGGTAGCGGGACTTTCGGGGAGCAGTTCTTC
d_call: TRBD2
j_call: TRBJ2-1
clone_size: -
v_call: TRBV27